Here is one T cell receptor (beta chain) with its context. Per the study methods: Estimated nucleated cell counts came from reference gene primer amplification. Measured with immunoSEQ multiplex PCR; TCRdb has only the in-frame clones, and not every one. The V and J calls and clone size are taken from that table; D and trimming were inferred from the DNA. The sample contains roughly 200,000 clones, approximately 86% of which appear only once. The record originates from a study of blood T cell repertoires in COVID-19. Study as a whole: In each case, the material was cDNA or gDNA derived from T cells, B-cell-depleted T cells, or PBMCs.

The germline CDR1 and CDR2 sequences are SGHVS and FQNEAQ. This CDR3 has 15 residues. V dropped 1 base and J dropped 7 bases, with 13 bases sitting between them. Participants were aged 18 to 89 years from roughly 25 US areas. Assignments of participants to cohorts depended upon their own reported clinical history. This TCR came from a woman aged 55-69 years with acute COVID-19. The chain employs TRBV7-8 and TRBJ1-4, with D possibly matching TRBD1 (5 bases). Sequencing used PBMCs or T cells enriched from blood (not recorded which). The CDR3 region has the DNA TGTGCCAGCAGCTTAGTTCTCCAGGGTAGTGAAAAACTGTTTTTT. Protein product: CASSLVLQGSEKLFF.